Given below is one T cell receptor beta chain in context. The data are from a study of blood T cell repertoires in COVID-19. Study context: Both acute and convalescent COVID-19 samples were obtained from the United States, Italy and Spain.

In the original workflow: Reference gene primer amplification gave estimated nucleated cell counts. The protocol was immunoSEQ multiplex PCR, while the TCRdb copy is restricted to in-frame clones and leaves out a portion. V, J and clone size reflect that table, while D and trimming were determined from the DNA. The table lists about 53,000 clones, about 80% of them singletons. Source material: peripheral blood. The sequence was collected from a human donor in a cohort sampled during active COVID-19.

The CDR3 sequence: CASSLSTSRGGGELFF. CDR3 in DNA: TGCGCCAGCAGCTTGTCGACTAGCAGAGGCGGCGGGGAGCTGTTTTTT. V and J are TRBV5-1 and TRBJ2-2, with 7 bases identical to TRBD2. The V and J ends lost 1 base and 7 bases, in that order; junction bases with no gene match: 10. This CDR3 region has 16 residues. CDR1 and CDR2 from the germline V gene are SGHRS and YFSETQ. Supplemented by reference TRBV5-1 and TRBJ2-2, the full variable domain reads KAGVTQTPRYLIKTRGQQVTLSCSPISGHRSVSWYQQTPGQGLQFLFEYFSETQRNKGNFPGRFSGRQFSNSRSEMNVSTLELGDSALYLCASSLSTSRGGGELFFGEGSRLTVL.